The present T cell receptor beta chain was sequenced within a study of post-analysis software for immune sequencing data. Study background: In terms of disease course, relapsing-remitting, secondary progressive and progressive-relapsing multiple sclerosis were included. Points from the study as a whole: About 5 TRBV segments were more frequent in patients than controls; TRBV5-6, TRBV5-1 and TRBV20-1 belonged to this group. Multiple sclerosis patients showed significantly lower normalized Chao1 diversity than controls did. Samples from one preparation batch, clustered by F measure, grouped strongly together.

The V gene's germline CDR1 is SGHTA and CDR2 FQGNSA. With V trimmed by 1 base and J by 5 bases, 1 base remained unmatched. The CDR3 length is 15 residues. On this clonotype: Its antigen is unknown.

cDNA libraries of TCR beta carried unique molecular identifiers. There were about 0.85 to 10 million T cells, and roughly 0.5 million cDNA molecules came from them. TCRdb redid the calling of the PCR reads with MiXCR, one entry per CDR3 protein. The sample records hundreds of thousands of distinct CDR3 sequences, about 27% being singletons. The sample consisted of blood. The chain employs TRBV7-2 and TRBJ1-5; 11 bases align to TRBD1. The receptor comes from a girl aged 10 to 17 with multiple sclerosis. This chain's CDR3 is CASSLEGQGDQPQHF. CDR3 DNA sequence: TGTGCCAGCAGCTTAGAGGGACAGGGGGATCAGCCCCAGCATTTT.